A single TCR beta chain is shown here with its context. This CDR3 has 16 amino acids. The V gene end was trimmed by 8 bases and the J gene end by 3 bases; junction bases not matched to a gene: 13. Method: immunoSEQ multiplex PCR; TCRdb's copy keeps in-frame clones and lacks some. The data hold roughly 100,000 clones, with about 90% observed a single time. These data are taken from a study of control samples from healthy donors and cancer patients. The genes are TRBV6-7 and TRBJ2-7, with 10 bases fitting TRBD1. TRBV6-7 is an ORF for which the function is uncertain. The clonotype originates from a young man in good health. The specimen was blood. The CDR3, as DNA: TGTGCCAGCGTAAAGACCGAACGGACAGGGGGCTACGAGCAGTACTTC. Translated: CASVKTERTGGYEQYF.